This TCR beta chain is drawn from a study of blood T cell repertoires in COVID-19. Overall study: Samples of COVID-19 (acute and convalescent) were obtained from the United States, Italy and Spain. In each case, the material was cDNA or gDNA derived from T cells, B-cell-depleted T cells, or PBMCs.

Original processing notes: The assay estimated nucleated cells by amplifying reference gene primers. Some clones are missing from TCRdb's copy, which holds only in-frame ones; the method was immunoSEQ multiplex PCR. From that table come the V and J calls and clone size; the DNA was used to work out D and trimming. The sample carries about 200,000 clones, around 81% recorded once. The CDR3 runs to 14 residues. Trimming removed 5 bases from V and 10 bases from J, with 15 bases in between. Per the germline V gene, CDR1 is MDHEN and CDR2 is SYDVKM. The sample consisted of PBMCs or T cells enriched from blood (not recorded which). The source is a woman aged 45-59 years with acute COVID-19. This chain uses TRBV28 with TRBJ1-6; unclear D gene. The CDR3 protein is CASSPWGGESPLHF. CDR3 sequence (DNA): TGTGCCAGCAGTCCCTGGGGAGGAGAATCACCCCTCCACTTT.